The entry below gives a single T cell receptor beta chain sequence along with its context. The target of this receptor is not known. No clone much larger than this one lies a single base away; base qualities are absent. The immunoSEQ Assay, a bias-controlled multiplex PCR, was used to amplify TCRbeta CDR3 regions from genomic DNA. In the authors' own workflow: Within the assay, amplification of reference gene primers was used to estimate how many nucleated cells each sample contained. To quantify the absolute abundance of each unique TCRbeta CDR3 rearrangement, sequence reads were collapsed and filtered. For each sample, productive Simpson clonality was calculated as the square root of Simpson's diversity index across productive rearrangements. TCRdb obtained this table from immuneACCESS and retained in-frame rearrangements with V and J assigned. These tables miss some clones; where compared with another copy, unresolved V genes account for less than half of the shortfall, and the remainder is unexplained. The V and J calls and clone size are taken from that table; D and trimming were inferred from the DNA. The sample table contains approximately 140,000 clones; only one count was recorded for 80% to 90% of them. The ten largest clones capture roughly 10% of the sample.

From V the trimming removes 4 bases and from J it removes 1 base, while the gene matches leave 4 bases of the junction unaccounted for. Including cysteine and phenylalanine, the CDR3 has 15 amino acids. Only the CDR3 portion is preserved as DNA: 45 bases, with reading frame beginning at the first base. The germline V gene gives CDR1 as SGHDN and CDR2 as FVKESK. Collaborating institutions collected whole blood in K2EDTA tubes following their own protocols. For TCRbeta analysis, collaborators shipped samples as frozen whole blood, isolated PBMCs, or DNA extracted from either of those sample types. The data derive from a study of blood T cell repertoires in COVID-19 (dated by TCRdb to 2020 to 2022). About the full investigation: The collaborator samples originated in the United States, Italy and Spain and spanned the acute and convalescent phases of COVID-19. The repertoires were released in a freely available public database meant as a resource for research on the immune response to SARS-CoV-2. A de-identified subject ID, COVID-19 status, age in years and sex were almost always included in the sample metadata. Where available, HLA class I and class II types were taken from metadata supplied by the sample provider and were not determined by assay-based typing. The dataset comprised deeply sampled blood TCRbeta repertoires from subjects exposed to, actively infected with, or recovered from COVID-19. The prospective study material was composed of cDNA or gDNA derived from T cells, B-cell-depleted T cells, or PBMCs. Samples came from the ongoing ImmuneRACE study (first 160 participants) plus 1,254 subjects from 6 global collaborators.

What the authors observed across the whole study: The quantity of clinical and demographic metadata differed by source and by participant and was supplied without curation.

Source material: peripheral blood. The chain was built from TRBV14 and TRBJ2-1, and TRBD2 aligns with 7 junction nucleotides. The sequence was obtained from a man between 60 and 75 years old with active or convalescent COVID-19. The CDR3 region has the sequence CASSPLALSYNEQFF. The DNA is TGTGCCAGCAGCCCACTAGCGTTGTCCTACAATGAGCAGTTCTTC.